This T cell receptor beta chain was documented in a study of shared clonotypes between healthy human individuals. This clone appeared a few times. The data were produced by immunoSEQ multiplex PCR, yet TCRdb's version contains in-frame clones alone and is incomplete. The sample yields about 2,200,000 clones, more than 85% seen once. Cells designated naive CD8 were CD45RO-negative and were positively selected for CCR7, with terminally differentiated effector memory CD45RA+ cells excluded. The specimen sequenced was naive CD8+ T cells from PBMCs. The receptor was derived from a man aged 18 to 29 in good health. Some clones in this sample may be carry-over from other donors' samples.

Here the CDR3 reads CASELRRGRRTDTQYF. The CDR3 DNA reads as TGTGCCAGCGAGCTACGGCGGGGGAGGCGCACAGATACGCAGTATTTT. The gene calls are TRBV21-1 and TRBJ2-3; the table's TRBD2 call for D was not verified on the DNA. TRBV21-1 is recorded as a pseudogene. This CDR3 has 16 residues.